This is a list of T cell receptor beta chains from one sample in a study of blood T cell repertoires in COVID-19. Generated by immunoSEQ multiplex PCR, the TCRdb table keeps only in-frame clones and is missing some. The table records some 200,000 clones, more than 80% of them present only once. Sample: PBMCs or T cells enriched from blood (not recorded which). These receptors were obtained from a middle-aged woman with acute COVID-19. CDR3s include the opening cysteine and the closing phenylalanine or tryptophan. Each record gives: V gene, J gene, D gene, clone size, CDR3 protein, CDR3 DNA. D genes are given only for firm matches. Part of the rows lack a size; the others show once, few, many or a class for expanded clones.

TRBV7-2	TRBJ1-4	.	.	CASSLLAPGRSEKLFF	TGTGCCAGCAGCCTCCTAGCCCCAGGGAGGAGTGAAAAACTGTTTTTT
TRBV27	TRBJ2-1	TRBD2	.	CASSPTGTSVRNEQFF	TGTGCCAGCAGTCCCACCGGGACTAGTGTTCGGAATGAGCAGTTCTTC
TRBV6-4	TRBJ2-1	TRBD1	.	CASSEDRKGAREQFF	TGTGCCAGCAGTGAAGACCGAAAGGGGGCACGTGAGCAGTTCTTC
TRBV5-4	TRBJ1-2	TRBD1	few	CASTLKGQLVPNYGYTF	TGTGCCAGCACCCTAAAGGGACAGCTTGTCCCTAACTATGGCTACACCTTC
TRBV12-5	TRBJ2-3	TRBD2	.	CASGFGTSGGTFTDTQYF	TGTGCTAGTGGTTTCGGGACTAGCGGGGGGACCTTCACAGATACGCAGTATTTT
TRBV18	TRBJ1-1	TRBD1	.	CASSLDRKNTEAFF	TGTGCCAGCTCCCTGGACAGGAAGAACACTGAAGCTTTCTTT
TRBV27	TRBJ1-1	.	few	CASSLWGERAFF	TGTGCCAGCAGTTTGTGGGGGGAGAGGGCTTTCTTT
TRBV6-5	TRBJ1-4	TRBD1	.	CASSSGGDEKLFF	TGTGCCAGCAGTTCAGGGGGCGACGAAAAACTGTTTTTT
TRBV19	TRBJ1-1	.	few	CASISGQTRGNTEAFF	TGTGCCAGTATTAGCGGTCAGACGCGGGGGAACACTGAAGCTTTCTTT
TRBV2	TRBJ2-7	TRBD1	once	CASSEGDRTYEQYF	TGTGCCAGCAGTGAAGGGGACAGGACCTACGAGCAGTACTTC
TRBV3-1/TRBV3-2	TRBJ1-6	.	once	CASSQVGNSGNSPLHF	TGTGCCAGCAGCCAAGTAGGAAACAGCGGAAATTCACCCCTCCACTTT
TRBV12-5	TRBJ1-1	.	.	CASGLAQKDTYEAFF	TGTGCTAGTGGTTTGGCCCAGAAGGACACCTATGAAGCTTTCTTT
TRBV12-3/TRBV12-4	TRBJ1-6	.	.	CASSRQINSPLHF	TGTGCCAGCAGCCGACAGATTAATTCACCCCTCCACTTT
TRBV3-1/TRBV3-2	TRBJ2-3	TRBD2	.	CASSQLSPGLAGGMHTDTQYF	TGTGCCAGCAGCCAACTTTCTCCGGGACTAGCGGGGGGTATGCACACAGATACGCAGTATTTT
TRBV19	TRBJ2-4	TRBD1	.	CASSMDREAKNIQYF	TGTGCCAGTAGTATGGACAGGGAGGCCAAAAACATTCAGTACTTC
TRBV23-1	TRBJ2-3	.	.	CASRNSQGRYTQYF	TGCGCCAGCAGGAACTCCCAGGGGCGGTATACGCAGTATTTT
TRBV27	TRBJ1-5	TRBD1	.	CASSFSGTENQPQHF	TGTGCCAGCAGTTTCTCCGGGACAGAAAATCAGCCCCAGCATTTT
TRBV13	TRBJ1-1	TRBD1	.	CASRQTGGREAFF	TGTGCCAGCAGACAAACAGGGGGCCGTGAAGCTTTCTTT
TRBV29-1	TRBJ2-1	.	.	CSVTGSRNEQFF	TGCAGCGTTACAGGCTCTCGCAATGAGCAGTTCTTC
TRBV30	TRBJ1-6	TRBD1	.	CAWAPGDRDNSPLHF	TGTGCCTGGGCACCGGGGGACAGGGATAATTCACCCCTCCACTTT
TRBV12-5	TRBJ2-5	TRBD2	few	CASGLGTSGGFSETQYF	TGTGCTAGTGGTTTGGGGACTAGCGGGGGGTTTTCAGAGACCCAGTACTTC
TRBV28	TRBJ2-7	.	.	CASSLIGAGYEQYF	TGTGCCAGCAGTTTAATAGGGGCTGGCTACGAGCAGTACTTC
TRBV6-2/TRBV6-3	TRBJ2-1	.	.	CASSLELRNNEQFF	TGTGCCAGCAGCCTAGAACTCCGAAACAATGAGCAGTTCTTC
TRBV5-4	TRBJ2-5	TRBD2	.	CASSLGERGYRETQYF	TGTGCCAGCAGCTTGGGGGAGCGGGGGTATCGAGAGACCCAGTACTTC
TRBV9	TRBJ1-3	TRBD1	.	CASSVEGAAGNTIYF	TGTGCCAGCAGCGTAGAGGGGGCTGCTGGAAACACCATATATTTT
TRBV7-8	TRBJ2-3	TRBD2	.	CASSLLPGLAGGSDTQYF	TGTGCCAGCAGCCTCCTCCCTGGACTAGCGGGGGGGTCAGATACGCAGTATTTT
TRBV18	TRBJ2-2	.	.	CASSPPGYTGELFF	TGTGCCAGCTCACCTCCAGGGTACACCGGGGAGCTGTTTTTT
TRBV2	TRBJ1-5	.	.	CASSEGMGRPQHF	TGTGCCAGCAGTGAGGGCATGGGGCGGCCCCAGCATTTT
TRBV7-2	TRBJ1-5	.	many	CASSLGDGVGNQPQHF	TGTGCCAGCAGCTTAGGTGACGGGGTTGGCAATCAGCCCCAGCATTTT
TRBV29-1	TRBJ1-4	.	.	CSVEKGAEKLFF	TGCAGCGTGGAAAAAGGGGCTGAAAAACTGTTTTTT
TRBV7-9	TRBJ1-1	.	.	CASSPGRFGEAALWAFF	TGTGCCAGCAGCCCCGGACGTTTCGGGGAAGCTGCCCTGTGGGCTTTCTTT
TRBV7-3	TRBJ2-1	.	.	CASSLQGGSYNEQFF	TGTGCCAGCAGCTTACAGGGGGGATCCTACAATGAGCAGTTCTTC
TRBV11-2	TRBJ1-1	.	.	CASSGGSTEAFF	TGTGCCAGCAGTGGGGGGAGCACTGAAGCTTTCTTT
TRBV27	TRBJ1-5	.	.	CASSLSSGESKPQHF	TGTGCCAGCAGTTTATCATCGGGAGAATCGAAGCCCCAGCATTTT
TRBV10-3	TRBJ1-2	.	.	CAISGGGYGYTF	TGTGCCATCAGCGGGGGTGGGTATGGCTACACCTTC
TRBV9	TRBJ1-1	.	.	CASSVDGGDTEAFF	TGTGCCAGCAGCGTAGACGGGGGAGACACTGAAGCTTTCTTT
TRBV20-1	TRBJ1-5	TRBD1	.	CSASPGQGNQPQHF	TGCAGTGCTAGTCCGGGACAGGGGAATCAGCCCCAGCATTTT